The source of this T cell receptor beta chain is a study of blood T cell repertoires in COVID-19. Looking at the study overall: Collection of acute and convalescent COVID-19 samples took place in the United States, Italy and Spain.

Patients from Seattle were sampled longitudinally, starting during active infection. Study processing details: Nucleated cell counts were estimated from reference gene primer amplification. TCRdb keeps only in-frame clones here, not all; method: immunoSEQ multiplex PCR. V, J and clone size derive from that table, while D and trimming were established from the DNA sequence. The table includes about 200,000 clones, around 81% detected once. CDR1 is SGHRS, CDR2 YFSETQ, per germline. Trimming shortened V by 3 bases and J by 3 bases, and 18 bases separated the two germline ends. The CDR3 is 16 amino acids.

Sequencing was done on a sample of peripheral blood. The sequence was collected from a man in his sixties with COVID-19, enrolled during active disease. The chain has TRBV5-1 and TRBJ1-2; tentatively, D is TRBD1 (5 bases). CDR3 DNA sequence: TGCGCCAGCAGCTCCCCTCCGGGGGTAGGGGACTATGGCTACACCTTC. Protein: CASSSPPGVGDYGYTF.